This T cell receptor beta chain was found in a study of T-cell reconstitution after alpha-beta-depleted transplantation in children. Whole-study findings and limits: Counts and diversity of T cells one year after transplant came mostly from newly produced T cells. Several hundred expanded graft clones reportedly were the source of alpha-beta T cells about two months after transplant.

A TCRbeta library incorporating unique molecular identifiers was prepared. In TCRdb, the PCR reads were re-called with MiXCR into one record per CDR3 protein. The sample has about 260,000 distinct CDR3 sequences, 6.5% to 10% seen once. This clonotype was counted many times. Its antigen is not known. Germline lookup yields CDR1 LNHDA and CDR2 SQIVND (reference sequence). The germline V and J ends were trimmed by 5 bases and 9 bases, with 11 bases remaining between them. CDR3 length: 13 amino acids. The V gene is TRBV19, the J gene TRBJ1-6, with TRBD1 as a possible D gene (6 bases). The material sequenced was PBMCs, mostly from graft donor cells, taken 180 days after TCRalphabeta/CD19-depleted stem cell transplant. The receptor's source is a male patient aged 10-17 years who had a stem cell transplant for acute lymphoblastic leukemia, so the T cells may come from the graft donor. CDR3 bases: TGTGCCAGTAGTGACCGGACAGTTTCACCCCTCCACTTT. Protein sequence: CASSDRTVSPLHF.